Following are 15 T cell receptor beta chains from one sample sequenced in a study of T cell responses to AZD1222 COVID-19 vaccine. The table came from immunoSEQ multiplex PCR; TCRdb's copy has only in-frame clones and leaves some out. Of about 150,000 clones detected, approximately 90% appear once; the ten largest clones hold 1.1% to 1.5%. The source was peripheral blood, collected on day 0 of AZD1222 vaccination. The receptors shown here come from an adult in good health.

This chain joins TRBV6-1 and TRBJ2-2; TRBD2 matches at 10 bases. The CDR3 sequence is 14 residues long. Germline V gene data show CDR1 as MNHNS and CDR2 as SASEGT. Unmatched junction bases numbered 5, after V lost 8 bases and J lost 5 bases. This CDR3 is CASGTSGTTGELFF. The CDR3 coding sequence is TGTGCCAGCGGCACTAGCGGGACTACCGGGGAGCTGTTTTTT.

The rearrangement links TRBV10-3 to TRBJ1-3; D unresolved. Germline CDR1 is ENHRY and CDR2 is SYGVKD. The CDR3 totals 15 residues. V was shortened by 3 bases and J by 8 bases, with 17 bases between the two germline ends. The CDR3 spells CAISDKLAEGDTIYF. CDR3 DNA sequence: TGTGCCATCAGTGACAAGTTGGCCGAGGGAGACACCATATATTTT.

This CDR3 reads CASSFGYYGYTF. The CDR3 DNA reads as TGTGCCAGCAGTTTCGGATACTATGGCTACACCTTC. This rearrangement joins TRBV28 to TRBJ1-2; no reliable D call. The CDR3 contains 12 residues. Germline V gene sequence: CDR1 MDHEN, CDR2 SYDVKM. Trimming removed 3 bases at V and 3 bases at J, with 5 bases between.

V gene TRBV30 combines with J gene TRBJ1-2; maybe TRBD1 (5 bases). This CDR3 is built from 13 residues. V gave up 0 bases and J gave up 8 bases, with 13 bases separating them. In germline, CDR1 is GTSNPN, CDR2 SVGIG (reference sequence). The CDR3 DNA reads as TGTGCCTGGAGTGTTGCGGGGACCTTGGGCTACACCTTC. Protein sequence: CAWSVAGTLGYTF.

The CDR3 reads CASSLGYRSSLNTEAFF. Here the CDR3 DNA reads TGCGCCAGCAGCTTGGGGTACAGGAGTTCTTTGAACACTGAAGCTTTCTTT. The chain combines TRBV5-1 with TRBJ1-1, with D perhaps TRBD1 (5 bases). CDR3 length: 17 amino acids. V was trimmed by 0 bases and J by 0 bases, leaving 15 bases between them. The germline V gene has CDR1 SGHRS and CDR2 YFSETQ.

The rearrangement links TRBV5-8 to TRBJ1-1; D call uncertain. Germline V gene lookup returns CDR1 SGHTS and CDR2 YDEGEE. V was clipped by 4 bases and J by 2 bases, with 9 bases between them. The CDR3 is 13 residues long. The CDR3 DNA reads as TGTGCCAGCAGCCCGGGCCCAAACACTGAAGCTTTCTTT. As protein: CASSPGPNTEAFF.

This chain connects TRBV6-4 to TRBJ2-1, with D perhaps TRBD1 (6 bases). Trimming took off 5 bases at V and 8 bases at J, with 13 bases between the two ends. Germline CDR1 and CDR2: MRHNA and SNTAGT. This CDR3 has 13 residues. CDR3 sequence reads: CASSRQGRDEQFF. The CDR3 DNA is TGTGCCAGCAGTAGGCAGGGGCGGGATGAGCAGTTCTTC.

The CDR3 DNA is TGTGCCAGCAGCTTGGCTAGGGCTCGGGGGACCCAGTACTTC. Protein: CASSLARARGTQYF. The chain links TRBV5-8 to TRBJ2-5; D is perhaps TRBD2 (5 bases). Per the germline V gene, CDR1 is SGHTS and CDR2 is YDEGEE. This CDR3 contains 14 residues. The germline V and J ends were trimmed by 0 bases and 7 bases, with 13 bases remaining between them.

The chain combines TRBV6-2 or TRBV6-3 with TRBJ2-7; the match to TRBD2 covers 10 bases. CDR3 length equals 17 residues. The germline V gene has CDR1 MNHEY and CDR2 SVGEGT. The trim removed 0 bases at V and 2 bases at J, leaving 7 bases unmatched. In nucleotides, the CDR3 is TGTGCCAGCAGTTACTCTAGGTCTAGCGGGAGCCCCTACGAGCAGTACTTC. This sequence encodes CASSYSRSSGSPYEQYF.

This chain links TRBV27 with TRBJ2-5; D call uncertain. V was trimmed by 6 bases and J by 4 bases, leaving 12 bases between them. Germline V gene sequence: CDR1 MNHEY, CDR2 SMNVEV (reference sequence). The CDR3 consists of 13 residues. CDR3 sequence (DNA): TGTGCCAGCAGCCGAGGACCAATAGAGACCCAGTACTTC. It yields the protein CASSRGPIETQYF.

Comments on this clone: Distinct nucleotide sequences in the sample also encode this CDR3. The genes are TRBV27 and TRBJ1-4, with TRBD1 matching 12 bases. The CDR3 has 14 amino acids. J was trimmed by 7 bases and V by 6 bases; bases with no gene match: 3. The germline gives CDR1 MNHEY, CDR2 SMNVEV (reference sequence). The CDR3 spells CASRGTGGGEKLFF. DNA of the CDR3: TGTGCCAGCAGGGGGACAGGGGGCGGTGAAAAACTGTTTTTT. Supplemented by reference TRBV27 and TRBJ1-4, the full variable domain reads EAQVTQNPRYLITVTGKKLTVTCSQNMNHEYMSWYRQDPGLGLRQIYYSMNVEVTDKGDVPEGYKVSRKEKRNFPLILESPSPNQTSLYFCASRGTGGGEKLFFGSGTQLSVL.

The chain carries TRBV27 and TRBJ2-3; D ambiguous. Trimming removed 6 bases from V and 6 bases from J, with 10 bases in between. Per the germline V gene, CDR1 is MNHEY and CDR2 is SMNVEV (reference sequence). This CDR3 is 12 amino acids long. The DNA of the CDR3 is TGTGCCAGCAGAGACCCCGCGGATACGCAGTATTTT. Encoded protein: CASRDPADTQYF.

This chain links TRBV6-4 with TRBJ1-3; no clear D gene. CDR1 is MRHNA, CDR2 SNTAGT, per germline. The CDR3 extends over 15 amino acids. V lost 3 bases to trimming and J lost 0 bases, with 9 bases between them. The CDR3 loop reads CASSEGRSSGNTIYF. CDR3 DNA: TGTGCCAGCAGTGAAGGCCGAAGCTCTGGAAACACCATATATTTT.

The genes are TRBV7-9 and TRBJ2-7; tentative D call: TRBD2 (6 bases). Trimming took 4 bases from V and 5 from J, leaving 15 bases between them. The length of the CDR3 is 14 residues. Germline-derived CDR1 and CDR2 are SEHNR and FQNEAQ (reference sequence). CDR3 bases: TGTGCCAGCAGCTATGGAGGGACTCCTAACGAGCAGTACTTC. Protein sequence: CASSYGGTPNEQYF. Drawing the rest from reference TRBV7-9 and TRBJ2-7, the complete variable domain is DTGVSQNPRHKITKRGQNVTFRCDPISEHNRLYWYRQTLGQGPEFLTYFQNEAQLEKSRLLSDRFSAERPKGSFSTLEIQRTEQGDSAMYLCASSYGGTPNEQYFGPGTRLTVT.

The rearrangement joins TRBV28 to TRBJ2-3; 8 nucleotides line up with TRBD2. V lost 3 bases and J lost 4; bases outside the gene matches: 6. The CDR3 is 15 amino acids. Germline V gene lookup returns CDR1 MDHEN and CDR2 SYDVKM. CDR3 in DNA: TGTGCCAGCAGTTTGAGGCTAGCGGGTGCAGATACGCAGTATTTT. Encoded protein: CASSLRLAGADTQYF.